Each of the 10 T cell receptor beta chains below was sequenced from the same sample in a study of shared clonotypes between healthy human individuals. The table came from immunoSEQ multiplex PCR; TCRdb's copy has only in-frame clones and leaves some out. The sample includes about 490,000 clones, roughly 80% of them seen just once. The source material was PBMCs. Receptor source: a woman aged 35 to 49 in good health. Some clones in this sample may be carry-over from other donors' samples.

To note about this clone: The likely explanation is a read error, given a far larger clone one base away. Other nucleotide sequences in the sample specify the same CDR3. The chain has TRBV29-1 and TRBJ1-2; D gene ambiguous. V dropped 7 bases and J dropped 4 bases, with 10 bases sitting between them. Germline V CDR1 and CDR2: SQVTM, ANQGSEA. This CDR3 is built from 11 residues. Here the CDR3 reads CSESSSYGYTF. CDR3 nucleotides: TGCAGCGAGTCCTCAAGCTATGGCTACACCTTC.

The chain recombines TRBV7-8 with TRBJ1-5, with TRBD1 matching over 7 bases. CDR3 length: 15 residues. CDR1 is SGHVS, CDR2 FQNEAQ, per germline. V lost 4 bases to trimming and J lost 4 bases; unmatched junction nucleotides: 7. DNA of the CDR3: TGTGCCAGCAGCTCGTACGACAGGGTAAATCAGCCCCAGCATTTT. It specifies CASSSYDRVNQPQHF.

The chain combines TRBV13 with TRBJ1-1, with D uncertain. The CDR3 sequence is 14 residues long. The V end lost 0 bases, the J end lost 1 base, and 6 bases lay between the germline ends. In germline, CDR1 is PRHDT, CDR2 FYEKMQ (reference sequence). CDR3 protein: CASSLGHTNTEAFF. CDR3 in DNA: TGTGCCAGCAGCTTAGGTCACACGAACACTGAAGCTTTCTTT.

CDR3 sequence reads: CASSYGSEQFF. CDR3 in DNA: TGTGCCAGCAGTTACGGCTCCGAGCAGTTCTTC. The J gene is TRBJ2-1, the V gene TRBV6-5, with D unclear. This CDR3 is built from 11 residues. Trimming took off 2 bases at V and 10 bases at J, with 6 bases between the two ends. Germline V lookup: CDR1 MNHEY, CDR2 SVGAGI.

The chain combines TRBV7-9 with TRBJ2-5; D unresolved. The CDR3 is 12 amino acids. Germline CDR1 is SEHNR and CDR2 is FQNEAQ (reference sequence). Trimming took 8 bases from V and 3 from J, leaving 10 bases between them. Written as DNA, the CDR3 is TGTGCCAGCCGATGGGTCGAAGAGACCCAGTACTTC. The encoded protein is CASRWVEETQYF. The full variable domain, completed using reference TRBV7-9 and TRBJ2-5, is DTGVSQNPRHKITKRGQNVTFRCDPISEHNRLYWYRQTLGQGPEFLTYFQNEAQLEKSRLLSDRFSAERPKGSFSTLEIQRTEQGDSAMYLCASRWVEETQYFGPGTRLLVL.

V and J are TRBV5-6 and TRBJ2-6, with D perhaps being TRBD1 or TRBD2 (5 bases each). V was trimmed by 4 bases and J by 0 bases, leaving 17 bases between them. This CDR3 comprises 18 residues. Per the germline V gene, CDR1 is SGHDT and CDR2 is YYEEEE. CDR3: CASSTSLGRFSGANVLTF. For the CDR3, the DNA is TGTGCCAGCAGCACCTCACTGGGACGGTTCTCTGGGGCCAACGTCCTGACTTTC.

The CDR3 reads CASSQRSDLGARDYRETQYF. In nucleotides, the CDR3 is TGCGCCAGCAGCCAACGGAGCGACCTTGGTGCCAGGGACTATCGGGAGACCCAGTACTTC. The chain has TRBV4-1 and TRBJ2-5; the match to TRBD2 covers 7 bases. V was clipped by 2 bases and J by 5 bases; unmatched bases: 23. The CDR3 has 20 residues. Per the germline V gene, CDR1 is MGHRA and CDR2 is YSYEKL.

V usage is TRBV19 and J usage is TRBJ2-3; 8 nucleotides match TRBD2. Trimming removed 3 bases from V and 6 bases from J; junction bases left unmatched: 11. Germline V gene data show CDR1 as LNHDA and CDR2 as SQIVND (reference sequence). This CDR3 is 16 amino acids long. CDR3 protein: CASSMGTSGGRDTQYF. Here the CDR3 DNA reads TGTGCCAGTAGTATGGGAACTAGCGGAGGGAGGGATACGCAGTATTTT.

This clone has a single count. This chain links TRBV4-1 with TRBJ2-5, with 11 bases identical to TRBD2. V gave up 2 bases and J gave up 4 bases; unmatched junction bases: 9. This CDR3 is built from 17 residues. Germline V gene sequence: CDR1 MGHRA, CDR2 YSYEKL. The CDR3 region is CASSQRTSGRPRETQYF. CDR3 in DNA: TGCGCCAGCAGCCAACGGACTAGCGGGCGGCCCCGAGAGACCCAGTACTTC.

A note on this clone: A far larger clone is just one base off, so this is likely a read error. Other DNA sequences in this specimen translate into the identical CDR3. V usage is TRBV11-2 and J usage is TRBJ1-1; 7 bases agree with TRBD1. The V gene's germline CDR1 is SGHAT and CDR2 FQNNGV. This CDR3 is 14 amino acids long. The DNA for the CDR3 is TGTGCCAGCAGCGCCGGGACAGCTAACACTGAAGCCTTCTTT. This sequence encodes CASSAGTANTEAFF.